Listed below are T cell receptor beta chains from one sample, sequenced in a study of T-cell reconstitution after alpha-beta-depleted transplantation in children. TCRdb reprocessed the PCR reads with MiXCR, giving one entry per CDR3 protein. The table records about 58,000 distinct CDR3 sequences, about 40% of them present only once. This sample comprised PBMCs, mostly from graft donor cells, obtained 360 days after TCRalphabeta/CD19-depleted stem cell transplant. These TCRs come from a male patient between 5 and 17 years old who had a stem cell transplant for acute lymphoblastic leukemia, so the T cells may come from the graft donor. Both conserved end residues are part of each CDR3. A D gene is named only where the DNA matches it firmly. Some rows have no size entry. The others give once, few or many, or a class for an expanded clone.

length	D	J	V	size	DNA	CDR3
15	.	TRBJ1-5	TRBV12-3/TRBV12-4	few	TGTGCCAGCACTACTGGGGGCGTCAGCAATCAGCCCCAGCATTTT	CASTTGGVSNQPQHF
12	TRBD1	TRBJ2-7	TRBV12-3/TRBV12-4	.	TGTGCCAGCAGGACAGGGGCCGCCGAGCAGTACTTC	CASRTGAAEQYF
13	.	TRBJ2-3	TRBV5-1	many	TGCGCCAGCAATCAGGGAGGCACAGATACGCAGTATTTT	CASNQGGTDTQYF
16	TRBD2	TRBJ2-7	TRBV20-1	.	TGCAGTGCTAGAGATCTGCTAGCGGGTTGGATCTACGAGCAGTACTTC	CSARDLLAGWIYEQYF
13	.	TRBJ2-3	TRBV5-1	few	TGCGCCAGCAGCTTGGGGGGCACAGATACGCAGTATTTT	CASSLGGTDTQYF
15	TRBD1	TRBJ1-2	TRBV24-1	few	TGTGCCACCAGTGATCCTAACAGGGGCGTGGATGGCTACACCTTC	CATSDPNRGVDGYTF
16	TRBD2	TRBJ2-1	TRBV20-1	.	TGCAGTGCTAGAGACGCCACTAGCGGGAGGGTCGATGAGCAGTTCTTC	CSARDATSGRVDEQFF
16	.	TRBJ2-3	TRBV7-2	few	TGTGCCAGCAGCTTACGGCTAGGCAGGGGCACAGATACGCAGTATTTT	CASSLRLGRGTDTQYF
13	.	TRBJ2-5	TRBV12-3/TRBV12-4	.	TGTGCCAGCAGTTTTTGGCAGCAAGAGACCCAGTACTTC	CASSFWQQETQYF
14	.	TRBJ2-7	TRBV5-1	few	TGCGCCAGCAGCTTGAATAAGGGGCCCTACGAGCAGTACTTC	CASSLNKGPYEQYF
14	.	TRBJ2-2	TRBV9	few	TGTGCCAGCAGCGAGGGTTGGGGCACCGGGGAGCTGTTTTTT	CASSEGWGTGELFF
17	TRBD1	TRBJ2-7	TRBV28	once	TGTGCCAGCAGTCCGGGGACAGGACCACGTTCCCTTTACGAGCAGTACTTC	CASSPGTGPRSLYEQYF
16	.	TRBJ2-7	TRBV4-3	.	TGCGCCAGCAGCCAAGGACTGGACAGCCCCTGGTACGAGCAGTACTTC	CASSQGLDSPWYEQYF
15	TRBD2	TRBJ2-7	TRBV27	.	TGTGCCAGCATGTCGGGACTAGCTCCAGGCTACGAGCAGTACTTC	CASMSGLAPGYEQYF
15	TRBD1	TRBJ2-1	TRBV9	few	TGTGCCAGCAGCGCAAGACAGGGAACACACAATGAGCAGTTCTTC	CASSARQGTHNEQFF
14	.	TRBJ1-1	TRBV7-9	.	TGTGCCAGCAGCCCCATCAGCACGAACACTGAAGCTTTCTTT	CASSPISTNTEAFF
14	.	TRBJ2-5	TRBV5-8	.	TGTGCCAGCAGCCTCCGTGGCGGTGAAGAGACCCAGTACTTC	CASSLRGGEETQYF
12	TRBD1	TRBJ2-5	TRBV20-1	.	TGCAGAGCGGGACAGGGAGGGGAGACCCAGTACTTC	CRAGQGGETQYF
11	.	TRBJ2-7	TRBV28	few	TGTGCCAGCAGTTCAGGGTGGGAGCAGTACTTC	CASSSGWEQYF
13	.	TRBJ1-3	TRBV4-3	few	TGCGCCAGCAGCCAGACAGGAGGAAACACCATATATTTT	CASSQTGGNTIYF
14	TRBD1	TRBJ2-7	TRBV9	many	TGTGCCAGCAGCGCAGGGGGCGCGATCTACGAGCAGTACTTC	CASSAGGAIYEQYF
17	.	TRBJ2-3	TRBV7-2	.	TGTGCCAGCAGCCCACCGGGATTAACAAGGCCCACAGATACGCAGTATTTT	CASSPPGLTRPTDTQYF
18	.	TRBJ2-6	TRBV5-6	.	TGTGCCAGCAGCTTTCGTTTTCGGTCCAGTGGTGGGGCCAACGTCCTGACTTTC	CASSFRFRSSGGANVLTF